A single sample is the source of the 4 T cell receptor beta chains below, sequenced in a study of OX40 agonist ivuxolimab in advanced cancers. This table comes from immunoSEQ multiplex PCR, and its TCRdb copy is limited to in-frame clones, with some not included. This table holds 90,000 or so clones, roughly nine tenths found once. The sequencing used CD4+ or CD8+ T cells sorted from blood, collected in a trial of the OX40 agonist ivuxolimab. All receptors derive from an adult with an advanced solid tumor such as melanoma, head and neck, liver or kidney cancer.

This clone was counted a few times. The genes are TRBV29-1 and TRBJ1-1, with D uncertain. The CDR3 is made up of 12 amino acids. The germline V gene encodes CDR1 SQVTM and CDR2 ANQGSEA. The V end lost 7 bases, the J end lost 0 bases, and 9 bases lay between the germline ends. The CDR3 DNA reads TGCAGCGCCAGAAACTTGAACACTGAAGCTTTCTTT. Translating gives CSARNLNTEAFF.

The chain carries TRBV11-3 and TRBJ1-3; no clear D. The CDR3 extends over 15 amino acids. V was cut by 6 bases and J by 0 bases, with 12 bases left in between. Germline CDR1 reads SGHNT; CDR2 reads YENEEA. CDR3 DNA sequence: TGTGCCAGCAGACGTAGGAGTTCCTCTGGAAACACCATATATTTT. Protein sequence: CASRRRSSSGNTIYF.

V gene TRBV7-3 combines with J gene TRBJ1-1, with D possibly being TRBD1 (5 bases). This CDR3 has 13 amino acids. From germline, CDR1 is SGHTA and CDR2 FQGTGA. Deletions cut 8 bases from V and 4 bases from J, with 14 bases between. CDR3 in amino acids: CASQKRRGTEAFF. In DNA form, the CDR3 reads TGTGCCAGCCAAAAGCGGAGGGGCACTGAAGCTTTCTTT.

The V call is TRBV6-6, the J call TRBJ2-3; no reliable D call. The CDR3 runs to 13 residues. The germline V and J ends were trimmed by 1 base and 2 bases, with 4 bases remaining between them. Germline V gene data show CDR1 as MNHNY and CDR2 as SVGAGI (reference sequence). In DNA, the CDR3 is TGTGCCAGCAGTTACTTGGACACAGATACGCAGTATTTT. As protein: CASSYLDTDTQYF.